Following are 20 T cell receptor beta chains from one sample sequenced in a study of CXCR3-negative and CXCR3-positive naive CD8 T cells. It was by 5' RACE with UMI labels that the TRB cDNA libraries were prepared. TCRdb processed the 5' RACE reads again and assigns one entry to each CDR3 protein, with no DNA. This sample contains approximately 66,000 distinct CDR3 sequences. The sequenced material came from naive CXCR3- CD8+ T cells from blood. Subset: CD45RO-CCR7+CD27+CD95- naive CD8+ T cells lacking CXCR3 (TNR3-). The receptors here all came from a human donor in good health. Some clones in this sample may be carry-over from other donors' samples.

V and J are TRBV7-8 and TRBJ2-1; TCRdb calls TRBD1, which cannot be checked without DNA. The germline gives CDR1 SGHVS, CDR2 FQNEAQ. The CDR3 loop spans 16 amino acids. The CDR3 region is CASSLLADRGYNEQFF. The full variable domain, rest sourced from reference TRBV7-8 and TRBJ2-1, is GAGVSQSPRYKVAKRGQDVALRCDPISGHVSLFWYQQALGQGPEFLTYFQNEAQLDKSGLPSDRFFAERPEGSVSTLKIQRTQQEDSAVYLCASSLLADRGYNEQFFGPGTRLTVL.

The chain is built from TRBV7-9 and TRBJ1-2; TCRdb's D gene call, TRBD1, goes unchecked for lack of DNA. The CDR3 is 16 amino acids. CDR1 and CDR2 from the germline V gene are SEHNR and FQNEAQ (reference sequence). This CDR3 is CASSLDMGDGRYGYTF.

The rearrangement links TRBV7-2 to TRBJ2-3; TCRdb's D call of TRBD1 is untestable without DNA. Germline CDR1 is SGHTA and CDR2 is FQGNSA. This CDR3 has 15 amino acids. CDR3 in amino acids: CASSLDPGATDTQYF.

The J gene is TRBJ2-1, the V gene TRBV7-8; the D gene TCRdb calls, TRBD1, cannot be checked with no DNA. CDR3 length: 16 amino acids. Germline V gene data show CDR1 as SGHVS and CDR2 as FQNEAQ. The CDR3: CASSFLSIGGYNEQFF.

The chain has TRBV12-2 and TRBJ1-2. TRBV12-2 is a recognized pseudogene. CDR3 length: 17 amino acids. CDR3 sequence reads: CASRPRQGPSAHYGYTF.

The V call is TRBV7-3, the J call TRBJ2-1; absent DNA, TCRdb's TRBD2 call cannot be checked. Germline V gives CDR1 SGHTA, CDR2 FQGTGA. The CDR3 runs 15 residues. CDR3: CASSSGIAGIDEQFF.

The J gene is TRBJ1-2, the V gene TRBV12-3 or TRBV12-4. The length of the CDR3 is 13 residues. The CDR3 region is CASSFGRDYGYTF.

The chain uses TRBV7-3 and TRBJ1-1. In germline, CDR1 is SGHTA, CDR2 FQGTGA. This CDR3 contains 13 residues. CDR3 amino acids: CASSLFKSTEAFF.

V usage is TRBV12-3 or TRBV12-4 and J usage is TRBJ2-7. The CDR3 contains 16 residues. CDR3: CASSLDSVVGPYEQYF.

CDR3 in amino acids: CSVGIRGHNEQFF. The chain employs TRBV29-1 and TRBJ2-1; TCRdb selects TRBD1, and the lack of DNA leaves this call unchecked. The CDR3 runs 13 residues. The germline V gene encodes CDR1 SQVTM and CDR2 ANQGSEA.

The chain employs TRBV4-2 and TRBJ2-3. CDR1 and CDR2 (germline): LGHNA, YNFKEQ. There are 14 residues in the CDR3. CDR3 region: CASSQEAASYAQYF.

J is TRBJ2-1 and V is TRBV12-5. The CDR3 contains 12 residues. The germline gives CDR1 LGHNT, CDR2 FRNRAP. The CDR3 loop reads CASGPDPNEQFF.

V usage is TRBV28 and J usage is TRBJ2-2. CDR3 length equals 14 residues. The germline V gene has CDR1 MDHEN and CDR2 SYDVKM. CDR3 sequence: CASSLLVNTGELFF.

This chain connects TRBV20-1 to TRBJ1-6; the D gene TCRdb calls, TRBD1, cannot be checked with no DNA. Per the germline V gene, CDR1 is DFQATT and CDR2 is SNEGSKA (reference sequence). The CDR3 totals 12 residues. The CDR3 sequence: CSVSTGSHPLHF.

CDR3 region: CASNRDAYQETQYF. The rearrangement links TRBV12-3 or TRBV12-4 to TRBJ2-5; TCRdb names TRBD1, which stays unverified in the absence of DNA. CDR3 length equals 14 residues.

The rearrangement uses TRBV7-8 and TRBJ1-3; TCRdb picks TRBD1, but there is no DNA to check that call. Per germline, CDR1 SGHVS and CDR2 FQNEAQ. The CDR3 contains 16 residues. This CDR3 is CASSRSQGWSGNTIYF.

The V call is TRBV6-6, the J call TRBJ2-2; TCRdb's D gene call, TRBD1, goes unchecked for lack of DNA. The CDR3 has 15 residues. Per the germline V gene, CDR1 is MNHNY and CDR2 is SVGAGI (reference sequence). CDR3 loop: CASSLSGGSTGELFF.

The V gene is TRBV19, the J gene TRBJ2-7; TCRdb returns TRBD1, unconfirmable since there is no DNA. This CDR3 region has 14 residues. CDR1 is LNHDA, CDR2 SQIVND, per germline (reference sequence). CDR3 region: CASATGQGAREQYF.

V gene TRBV13 combines with J gene TRBJ2-1; there is no DNA to check the TCRdb D call of TRBD1. The CDR3 extends over 17 amino acids. The V gene's germline CDR1 is PRHDT and CDR2 FYEKMQ (reference sequence). CDR3 residues: CASSLDGVAGDYNEQFF.

This clonotype registers medium-sized by frequency. The chain has TRBV7-8 and TRBJ2-2. The CDR3 length is 13 residues. The V gene's germline CDR1 is SGHVS and CDR2 FQNEAQ. The CDR3 sequence is CASSLVYTGELFF.